The 25 T cell receptor beta chains below were found in one sample sequenced in a study of Graves' ophthalmopathy and Graves' hyperthyroidism (dated 2018 in TCRdb). Reads for this sample came from an Illumina HiSeq 2000. TCR beta CDR3 regions were amplified from RNA transcripts for repertoire sequencing. A first-round RT-PCR used HTBI primers with the Qiagen OneStep RT-PCR kit, followed by a second-round multiplex PCR, size selection and purification. TCRdb applied fastp at Q25 and MiXCR to the public reads, then kept only in-frame beta chains. Rows with a matching CDR3 protein are joined into one entry that keeps the most common DNA and genes. The sample data list under 350,000 distinct CDR3 sequences, and roughly 17% of these were observed just once. The top ten constitute roughly 12% of the sample. The specimen was peripheral blood. The receptors shown here come from an adult man with Graves' ophthalmopathy.

This clonotype has at least ten counts. The rearrangement joins TRBV11-2 to TRBJ1-2; no reliable D call. Germline V gene lookup returns CDR1 SGHAT and CDR2 FQNNGV. With 0 bases removed from V and 2 bases from J, the gap between germline ends came to 10 bases. This CDR3 is built from 15 residues. The CDR3 coding sequence is TGTGCCAGCAGCTTAGAGGCAGGCCGAAACTATGGCTACACCTTC. Translated: CASSLEAGRNYGYTF.

In this sample, this clonotype turned up many times. A read error may be the cause here, since a much bigger clone is one base away. Given the absence of the conserved phenylalanine or tryptophan at the CDR3 end, a read error is likely. V is TRBV19 and J is TRBJ2-2, with 11 bases lining up with TRBD1. This CDR3 is built from 15 residues. The ends lost 5 bases at V and 4 bases at J; junction bases unmatched: 3. CDR1 is LNHDA, CDR2 SQIVND, per germline (reference sequence). As DNA, the CDR3 is TGTGCCAGTAGTCTCGGGACAGGGGGCACCGGGGAGCTGTTTCTT. It translates to CASSLGTGGTGELFL.

This clonotype has at least ten counts. The rearrangement uses TRBV6-5 and TRBJ2-5; TRBD1 agrees at 8 bases. Germline lookup yields CDR1 MNHEY and CDR2 SVGAGI. V gave up 0 bases and J gave up 5 bases; unmatched junction bases: 2. CDR3 length: 14 residues. The CDR3 sequence: CASSYSDREETQYF. For the CDR3, the DNA is TGTGCCAGCAGTTACTCGGACAGGGAGGAGACCCAGTACTTC.

The chain joins TRBV12-3 or TRBV12-4 to TRBJ1-1, with 7 bases matching TRBD1. The V segment lost 7 bases and the J segment 8 bases; nucleotides outside the gene matches: 10. This CDR3 region has 13 residues. In DNA, the CDR3 is TGTGCCAGCAAGCAACAGGGGAACATAGAAGCTTTCTTT. Its translation is CASKQQGNIEAFF.

The J gene is TRBJ1-6, the V gene TRBV6-1; 7 bases fit TRBD1. This CDR3 comprises 16 residues. The ends lost 7 bases at V and 7 bases at J; junction bases unmatched: 13. Germline V gene lookup returns CDR1 MNHNS and CDR2 SASEGT. In DNA form, the CDR3 reads TGTGCCAGCAATGACCTACCGGGACAGAGCAATTCACCCCTCCACTTT. It specifies CASNDLPGQSNSPLHF.

At least ten counts were recorded for this clonotype. The rearrangement links TRBV12-3 or TRBV12-4 to TRBJ1-1, with 8 bases that match TRBD1. This CDR3 has 14 amino acids. Trimming at V came to 5 bases and at J to 1 base, leaving 3 bases not matched to a gene. The CDR3 is CASSPGQENTEAFF. The CDR3 DNA sequence: TGTGCCAGCAGTCCGGGACAGGAGAACACTGAAGCTTTCTTT.

This clonotype was picked up many times. This chain joins TRBV12-3 or TRBV12-4 and TRBJ2-7; D possibly corresponds to TRBD2 (5 bases). This CDR3 is built from 11 residues. V was pared by 3 bases and J by 7 bases, with 7 bases between. The CDR3 region has the DNA TGTGCCAGCAGTTTTGGGGAGGAGCAGTACTTC. It is translated as CASSFGEEQYF.

V gene TRBV28 combines with J gene TRBJ1-1; D gene uncertain. V was pared by 4 bases and J by 3 bases, with 12 bases between. The CDR3 consists of 14 residues. Per the germline V gene, CDR1 is MDHEN and CDR2 is SYDVKM. CDR3 bases: TGTGCCAGCAGTTCACCTGACCGGTACACTGAAGCTTTCTTT. Its translation: CASSSPDRYTEAFF.

At least ten counts were recorded for this clonotype. This chain joins TRBV20-1 and TRBJ2-7; a weak D match, TRBD1 (5 bases). CDR3 length: 12 amino acids. CDR1 DFQATT and CDR2 SNEGSKA come from the germline V gene (reference sequence). The V gene lost 7 bases and the J gene lost 5 bases, with 15 bases spanning the gap. DNA of the CDR3: TGCAGTGTTAATTACCACAGGAACGAGCAGTACTTC. Amino acids: CSVNYHRNEQYF.

This clonotype was seen at least ten times. The V call is TRBV12-3 or TRBV12-4, the J call TRBJ1-5; D may be TRBD1 (5 bases). The CDR3 is made up of 15 amino acids. Trimming removed 3 bases at V and 0 bases at J, with 9 bases between. CDR3 region: CASSLGGVSNQPQHF. CDR3 nucleotide sequence: TGTGCCAGCAGTTTGGGGGGGGTTAGCAATCAGCCCCAGCATTTT.

This clonotype was seen many times. V gene TRBV3-1 combines with J gene TRBJ2-5, with D possibly being TRBD1 (5 bases). This CDR3 spans 13 amino acids. V was clipped by 2 bases and J by 2 bases, with 6 bases between them. Germline-derived CDR1 and CDR2 are LGHDT and YNNKEL (reference sequence). The CDR3 spells CASSQRQQETQYF. The CDR3, as DNA: TGTGCCAGCAGCCAAAGACAGCAAGAGACCCAGTACTTC.

This clonotype was counted once. Here the CDR3 DNA reads TGTGCCAGCAGGAGGGACACTGGCACTGAAGCTTTCTTT. It specifies CASRRDTGTEAFF. The rearrangement joins TRBV7-3 to TRBJ1-1, with D perhaps matching TRBD1 (6 bases). Trimming removed 6 bases from V and 4 bases from J, with 12 bases in between. The CDR3 length is 13 residues. Germline loops: CDR1 SGHTA, CDR2 FQGTGA.

The CDR3: CSAHGTDGYTF. The CDR3 DNA sequence: TGCAGTGCCCACGGGACAGACGGCTACACCTTC. The chain joins TRBV20-1 to TRBJ1-2, with 7 bases lining up with TRBD1. Germline V lookup: CDR1 DFQATT, CDR2 SNEGSKA (reference sequence). V dropped 6 bases and J dropped 8; count of bases not matched to a gene: 6. The CDR3 has 11 residues.

The rearrangement links TRBV7-2 to TRBJ2-6; 11 positions match TRBD2. Germline CDR1 SGHTA, CDR2 FQGNSA. The CDR3 is 16 amino acids. V shed 5 bases, J shed 3 bases, and the junction held 3 bases outside the gene matches. The CDR3 sequence is CASSSSGRVGANVLTF. In DNA form, the CDR3 reads TGTGCCAGCAGCAGTAGCGGGAGGGTTGGGGCCAACGTCCTGACTTTC.

As regards this clonotype: A single base separates this from a much larger clone, so it may be a read error. CDR3 DNA: TGCAGTACTGTGGCCAGCCATGGCTACACCTTC. It encodes CSTVASHGYTF. The rearrangement uses TRBV20-1 and TRBJ1-2, with D unclear. The germline gives CDR1 DFQATT, CDR2 SNEGSKA (reference sequence). This CDR3 has 11 residues. V was shortened by 8 bases and J by 6 bases, with 13 bases between the two germline ends.

This clonotype was observed many times. The rearrangement links TRBV6-5 to TRBJ1-1; 7 bases align to TRBD1. Germline V gene sequence: CDR1 MNHEY, CDR2 SVGAGI. With V trimmed by 4 bases and J by 7 bases, 9 bases remained unmatched. This CDR3 has 14 amino acids. CDR3 loop: CASSLHEGGGEAFF. CDR3 nucleotides: TGTGCCAGCAGTTTACATGAAGGGGGCGGTGAAGCTTTCTTT.

The table lists this clonotype with many counts. This chain uses TRBV6-5 with TRBJ2-7; 8 bases fit TRBD1. The ends lost 6 bases at V and 5 bases at J; junction bases unmatched: 3. The CDR3 spans 12 residues. CDR1 and CDR2 from the germline V gene are MNHEY and SVGAGI. CDR3 amino acids: CASSTTGDEQYF. The CDR3 region has the DNA TGTGCCAGCAGCACGACAGGGGACGAGCAGTACTTC.

In regard to this clonotype: A much larger clone lies a single base off, so this may be a read error. No conserved phenylalanine or tryptophan ends this CDR3, so it is likely a read error. The chain carries TRBV2 and TRBJ2-7; D remains unclear. V lost 8 bases to trimming and J lost 2 bases, with 7 bases between them. Per germline, CDR1 SNHLY and CDR2 FYNNEI. This CDR3 contains 11 residues. The CDR3 nucleotides read TGTGCCAGCTGGCTAGCCTACGAGCAGTACTCC. This encodes CASWLAYEQYS.

In nucleotides, the CDR3 is TGTGCCAGCAGCCGCGGACAGGGCTCCAATCAGCCCCAGCATTTT. It is translated as CASSRGQGSNQPQHF. J is TRBJ1-5 and V is TRBV6-1, with 8 bases matching TRBD1. Germline lookup yields CDR1 MNHNS and CDR2 SASEGT. The CDR3 covers 15 residues. Trimming at V came to 6 bases and at J to 3 bases, leaving 7 bases not matched to a gene.

In this sample, this clonotype turned up many times. The chain has TRBV12-3 or TRBV12-4 and TRBJ2-7, with 12 bases lining up with TRBD2. The CDR3 runs 14 residues. Unmatched junction bases numbered 5, after V lost 5 bases and J lost 6 bases. The CDR3 nucleotides are TGTGCCAGCAGTGTGACTAGCGGGAGTCGCGAGCAGTACTTC. This gives the protein CASSVTSGSREQYF.

The CDR3 DNA follows: TGTGCCAGCAGCTCGACAGGGAGGAGGGACACCGGGGAGCTGTTTTTT. Protein: CASSSTGRRDTGELFF. The chain is built from TRBV11-2 and TRBJ2-2, with D perhaps matching TRBD1 (7 bases). This CDR3 is 16 amino acids long. Trimming removed 4 bases at V and 3 bases at J, with 15 bases between. Per germline, CDR1 SGHAT and CDR2 FQNNGV.

In its sample, this clonotype was seen many times. The genes are TRBV20-1 and TRBJ1-3, with D possibly TRBD1 on 6 matching bases. This CDR3 has 13 amino acids. CDR1 DFQATT and CDR2 SNEGSKA come from the germline V gene (reference sequence). V was pared by 7 bases and J by 3 bases, with 13 bases between. The DNA for the CDR3 is TGCAGTGTCCATAAGGGGGGTGGAAACACCATATATTTT. Translation: CSVHKGGGNTIYF.

This clonotype was found many times. The genes are TRBV12-3 or TRBV12-4 and TRBJ2-5; possibly TRBD2 for D (6 bases). V lost 5 bases to trimming and J lost 2 bases, with 12 bases between them. This CDR3 has 14 residues. The DNA for the CDR3 is TGTGCCAGCAGTCCCGGCGGGGTGCAAGAGACCCAGTACTTC. This translates into CASSPGGVQETQYF.

The chain combines TRBV15 with TRBJ2-2; D might be TRBD1 or TRBD2, each matching 5 bases. The CDR3 length is 18 residues. Per germline, CDR1 LNHNV and CDR2 YYDKDF (reference sequence). Trimming cost V 2 bases and J 0 bases, with 16 bases left between them. CDR3 in amino acids: CATSRTGRWAPNTGELFF. CDR3 nucleotides: TGTGCCACCAGCAGAACGGGACGTTGGGCTCCGAACACCGGGGAGCTGTTTTTT.

This clonotype has at least ten counts. The chain has TRBV10-3 and TRBJ1-2; TRBD1 agrees at 7 bases. CDR1 and CDR2 from the germline V gene are ENHRY and SYGVKD. The CDR3 covers 16 residues. V shed 2 bases and J 7 bases; nucleotides not matched to a gene: 13. CDR3 sequence: CAISESGAGGNGGYTF. The CDR3 DNA sequence: TGTGCCATCAGTGAGAGTGGCGCAGGGGGAAACGGTGGCTACACCTTC.